Below are 27 T cell receptor beta chains sequenced from a single sample in a study of T cell responses to AZD1222 COVID-19 vaccine. Some clones are missing from TCRdb's copy, which holds only in-frame ones; the method was immunoSEQ multiplex PCR. The sample includes about 120,000 clones, roughly 92% of them seen just once. The sequencing here drew on peripheral blood, taken 28 days after the second AZD1222 dose. The origin of the receptors is an adult who received the AZD1222 COVID-19 vaccine.

This rearrangement joins TRBV7-9 to TRBJ1-6; no clear D. Germline lookup yields CDR1 SEHNR and CDR2 FQNEAQ (reference sequence). Trimming left V 5 bases short and J 8 bases short, with 16 bases between. This CDR3 contains 15 residues. The CDR3 region is CASSPGNVWDSPLHF. The CDR3 DNA reads TGTGCCAGCAGCCCTGGGAACGTGTGGGATTCACCCCTCCACTTT.

The chain joins TRBV10-3 to TRBJ1-2; 8 nucleotides line up with TRBD1. V gave up 4 bases and J gave up 8 bases; unmatched junction bases: 6. The CDR3 extends over 13 amino acids. Germline CDR1 and CDR2: ENHRY and SYGVKD. The CDR3 reads CAISVTGQEGYTF. DNA for the CDR3: TGTGCCATCAGTGTAACGGGACAGGAAGGCTACACCTTC.

This sequence joins TRBV11-2 and TRBJ1-4; 8 nucleotides agree with TRBD1. Germline V gene lookup returns CDR1 SGHAT and CDR2 FQNNGV. The J segment lost 8 bases and the V segment lost 5 bases, leaving 7 bases of the junction unmatched. This CDR3 has 14 residues. DNA of the CDR3: TGTGCCAGCAGCCCGCAGGGGGCAGGCGAAAAACTGTTTTTT. It encodes CASSPQGAGEKLFF.

A single count supports this clone. The V and J genes are TRBV4-1 and TRBJ2-7, with D unclear. The V and J ends lost 1 base and 3 bases respectively, with 10 bases between them. The CDR3 totals 14 residues. The germline V gene encodes CDR1 MGHRA and CDR2 YSYEKL. CDR3 residues: CASSQGARHYEQYF. Here the CDR3 DNA reads TGCGCCAGCAGCCAAGGGGCCCGGCACTACGAGCAGTACTTC.

The chain recombines TRBV19 with TRBJ2-1; weak D call: TRBD2 (5 bases). The ends were cut back, 1 base at V and 8 bases at J, with 9 bases in the middle. The CDR3 runs to 13 residues. CDR1 is LNHDA, CDR2 SQIVND, per germline (reference sequence). CDR3 sequence: CASSIGEIHEQFF. CDR3 DNA sequence: TGTGCCAGTAGTATAGGGGAGATTCATGAGCAGTTCTTC. The whole variable domain, remainder taken from reference TRBV19 and TRBJ2-1, is DGGITQSPKYLFRKEGQNVTLSCEQNLNHDAMYWYRQDPGQGLRLIYYSQIVNDFQKGDIAEGYSVSREKKESFPLTVTSAQKNPTAFYLCASSIGEIHEQFFGPGTRLTVL.

The chain combines TRBV28 with TRBJ1-2; D may be TRBD1 (6 bases). Germline loops: CDR1 MDHEN, CDR2 SYDVKM. This CDR3 is built from 13 residues. The V gene lost 7 bases and the J gene lost 8 bases, with 17 bases spanning the gap. Here the CDR3 DNA reads TGTGCCAGCAAAGAGGGGGGCGCAGGGGGCTACACCTTC. It specifies CASKEGGAGGYTF.

J is TRBJ2-7 and V is TRBV10-2, with 7 bases fitting TRBD2. The germline V gene encodes CDR1 WSHSY and CDR2 SAAADI. V dropped 5 bases and J dropped 5; count of bases not matched to a gene: 15. This CDR3 region has 16 residues. The CDR3 region is CASSHALAVPEHEQYF. CDR3 sequence (DNA): TGCGCCAGCAGTCATGCTCTAGCGGTACCTGAGCACGAGCAGTACTTC.

The chain links TRBV6-1 to TRBJ2-3; TRBD2 is a possible D gene (6 bases). The CDR3 length is 16 residues. In germline, CDR1 is MNHNS, CDR2 SASEGT. V lost 3 bases, J lost 0 bases, and 13 bases lay in between. Here the CDR3 DNA reads TGTGCCAGCAGTGATTATGGCGGGACTAGCACAGATACGCAGTATTTT. Translating it yields CASSDYGGTSTDTQYF.

The chain recombines TRBV19 with TRBJ1-1; TRBD1 matches at 8 bases. Germline CDR1 LNHDA, CDR2 SQIVND (reference sequence). The CDR3 is 14 residues long. The V and J ends lost 5 bases and 4 bases, in that order; junction bases with no gene match: 6. The CDR3 reads CASSGQGGGTEAFF. CDR3 nucleotides: TGTGCCAGTAGTGGACAGGGAGGGGGCACTGAAGCTTTCTTT.

V and J are TRBV10-2 and TRBJ2-3, with D possibly TRBD2 on 5 matching bases. The CDR3 has 13 amino acids. V was pared by 4 bases and J by 2 bases, with 7 bases between. Looked up from germline, CDR1 is WSHSY and CDR2 is SAAADI. CDR3 sequence reads: CASSGAVTDTQYF. DNA for the CDR3: TGCGCCAGCAGTGGAGCGGTCACAGATACGCAGTATTTT.

V is TRBV15 and J is TRBJ2-2; 13 bases fit TRBD2. The J segment lost 4 bases and the V segment lost 1 base, leaving 9 bases of the junction unmatched. Looked up from germline, CDR1 is LNHNV and CDR2 is YYDKDF (reference sequence). The CDR3 contains 19 residues. CDR3 region: CATSRVFGLAGESTGELFF. CDR3 DNA: TGTGCCACCAGCAGAGTCTTCGGACTAGCGGGAGAGAGCACCGGGGAGCTGTTTTTT.

The chain joins TRBV23-1 to TRBJ1-3; D uncertain. TRBV23-1 is known as an ORF, though its function is uncertain. This CDR3 has 13 residues. Trimming removed 5 bases from V and 8 bases from J, with 13 bases in between. DNA of the CDR3: TGCGCCAGCAGTAATTCGCCCCGGGACACCATATATTTT. Its protein is CASSNSPRDTIYF.

As concerns this clone: The same CDR3 also results from other DNA sequences found in this sample. The genes are TRBV28 and TRBJ2-7; D not resolved. The V and J ends lost 2 bases and 3 bases respectively, with 5 bases between them. Germline assignment: CDR1 MDHEN and CDR2 SYDVKM. The CDR3 loop spans 12 amino acids. The CDR3 region is CASSLAGYEQYF. The CDR3 DNA sequence: TGTGCCAGCAGTTTAGCAGGCTACGAGCAGTACTTC.

This chain connects TRBV6-1 to TRBJ2-5; D perhaps matches TRBD1 (6 bases). The CDR3 runs to 15 residues. CDR1 and CDR2 from the germline V gene are MNHNS and SASEGT. V was pared by 0 bases and J by 7 bases, with 15 bases between. The CDR3, as DNA: TGTGCCAGCAGTGAAGCGGGACATTATTTGGGGACCCAGTACTTC. This translates into CASSEAGHYLGTQYF.

V and J are TRBV28 and TRBJ1-3; 9 positions agree with TRBD1. Germline V gene lookup returns CDR1 MDHEN and CDR2 SYDVKM. Unmatched junction bases numbered 9, after V lost 6 bases and J lost 3 bases. The CDR3 loop spans 16 amino acids. The DNA of the CDR3 is TGTGCCAGCAGACTAGGGACAGGGCCGTATGGAAACACCATATATTTT. Residues: CASRLGTGPYGNTIYF.

This clone was seen more than once but under ten times. The V gene is TRBV5-5, the J gene TRBJ1-2; TRBD1 matches 8 bases. The CDR3 contains 14 residues. CDR1 SGHKS and CDR2 YYEKEE come from the germline V gene (reference sequence). V lost 5 bases to trimming and J lost 4 bases; unmatched junction nucleotides: 7. The CDR3 here is CASRGGQGTYGYTF. CDR3 coding DNA: TGTGCCAGCAGGGGCGGACAGGGTACCTATGGCTACACCTTC. Full variable domain (rest looked up from reference TRBV5-5 and TRBJ1-2): DAGVTQSPTHLIKTRGQQVTLRCSPISGHKSVSWYQQVLGQGPQFIFQYYEKEERGRGNFPDRFSARQFPNYSSELNVNALLLGDSALYLCASRGGQGTYGYTFGSGTRLTVV.

V and J are TRBV28 and TRBJ1-1; the D gene is possibly TRBD1 (5 bases). The CDR3 is 16 amino acids. Trimming pared 4 bases from V and 5 bases from J, leaving 20 bases between. CDR1 and CDR2 (germline): MDHEN, SYDVKM. The CDR3 DNA follows: TGTGCCAGCAGTTCCCCCGGGGACCCCCAGTCGACTGAAGCTTTCTTT. Its translation: CASSSPGDPQSTEAFF.

The chain uses TRBV2 and TRBJ1-3; D uncertain. V was shortened by 0 bases and J by 4 bases, with 13 bases between the two germline ends. This CDR3 comprises 16 residues. The germline gives CDR1 SNHLY, CDR2 FYNNEI. CDR3 sequence (DNA): TGTGCCAGCAGTGAAGCTCCAGGTGGGAGAGGAAACACCATATATTTT. Protein sequence: CASSEAPGGRGNTIYF. Complete variable domain (other parts from reference TRBV2 and TRBJ1-3): EPEVTQTPSHQVTQMGQEVILRCVPISNHLYFYWYRQILGQKVEFLVSFYNNEISEKSEIFDDQFSVERPDGSNFTLKIRSTKLEDSAMYFCASSEAPGGRGNTIYFGEGSWLTVV.

The genes are TRBV28 and TRBJ2-7; TRBD1 matches at 7 bases. The V and J ends lost 6 bases and 0 bases, in that order; junction bases with no gene match: 8. Germline V CDR1 and CDR2: MDHEN, SYDVKM. The CDR3 extends over 15 amino acids. The CDR3 nucleotides are TGTGCCAGCAGCTCTTTCCGGGACAGCTCCTACGAGCAGTACTTC. Translating gives CASSSFRDSSYEQYF.

J is TRBJ2-1 and V is TRBV7-8, with 7 bases lining up with TRBD1. The CDR3 spans 15 residues. Germline CDR1 is SGHVS and CDR2 is FQNEAQ. The V gene end was trimmed by 2 bases and the J gene end by 4 bases; junction bases not matched to a gene: 5. CDR3 sequence reads: CASSLRSGGYNEQFF. The DNA of the CDR3 is TGTGCCAGCAGCTTACGGTCAGGGGGATACAATGAGCAGTTCTTC.

As to this clone: Other DNA sequences in the same sample also yield this CDR3. This chain uses TRBV10-2 with TRBJ1-5; D possibly corresponds to TRBD1 (6 bases). The CDR3 spans 13 residues. V dropped 2 bases and J dropped 5 bases, with 7 bases sitting between them. Germline-derived CDR1 and CDR2 are WSHSY and SAAADI. The CDR3 bases are TGCGCCAGCAGTGAGGGGGGGCATCAGCCCCAGCATTTT. Residues: CASSEGGHQPQHF.

In its sample, this clone was seen a few times. The chain uses TRBV19 and TRBJ2-7; 7 bases agree with TRBD2. V trimming: 1 base; J trimming: 2 bases; junction bases outside the gene matches: 2. Per the germline V gene, CDR1 is LNHDA and CDR2 is SQIVND (reference sequence). The CDR3 extends over 14 amino acids. The CDR3 region is CASSIGGGAYEQYF. CDR3 in DNA: TGTGCCAGTAGTATAGGTGGGGGGGCCTACGAGCAGTACTTC.

A word on this clone: The same CDR3 also results from other DNA sequences found in this sample. The chain joins TRBV27 to TRBJ2-7, with TRBD1 matching 8 bases. The CDR3 totals 14 residues. With 5 bases clipped from V and 2 bases from J, the junction kept 5 bases outside the gene matches. Germline V lookup: CDR1 MNHEY, CDR2 SMNVEV (reference sequence). The CDR3 DNA reads as TGTGCCAGCAGTCTCGGACAGGGTGCCTACGAGCAGTACTTC. This codes for CASSLGQGAYEQYF.

The CDR3 coding sequence is TGCAGTGCTAGTCCCCTAGCGGGTATATCCGATACGCAGTATTTT. This codes for CSASPLAGISDTQYF. The genes are TRBV20-1 and TRBJ2-3; 8 nucleotides match TRBD2. The CDR3 runs 15 residues. With 3 bases clipped from V and 6 bases from J, the junction kept 11 bases outside the gene matches. The germline V gene encodes CDR1 DFQATT and CDR2 SNEGSKA (reference sequence).

This clone is a singleton in its sample. This sequence joins TRBV27 and TRBJ2-2, with 7 bases aligning to TRBD1. The trim removed 5 bases at V and 7 bases at J, leaving 7 bases unmatched. Per germline, CDR1 MNHEY and CDR2 SMNVEV (reference sequence). The CDR3 loop spans 14 amino acids. The DNA for the CDR3 is TGTGCCAGCAGTCCCTCGACAGGGTACGGGGAGCTGTTTTTT. Protein: CASSPSTGYGELFF.

The J gene is TRBJ1-5, the V gene TRBV19, with a possible D match to TRBD1 (6 bases). The CDR3 extends over 14 amino acids. V shed 4 bases and J shed 6 bases, with 13 bases lying between them. Germline values: CDR1 LNHDA, CDR2 SQIVND (reference sequence). The CDR3 here is CASSKRQEGQPQHF. The CDR3 DNA follows: TGTGCCAGTAGTAAACGACAGGAGGGTCAGCCCCAGCATTTT.

The chain employs TRBV9 and TRBJ2-2, with 16 nucleotides matching TRBD2. This CDR3 has 18 amino acids. V lost 3 bases and J lost 4; bases outside the gene matches: 6. From germline, CDR1 is SGDLS and CDR2 YYNGEE. This CDR3 reads CASSEPGLAGGSTGELFF. As DNA, the CDR3 is TGTGCCAGCAGCGAGCCGGGACTAGCGGGAGGGAGCACCGGGGAGCTGTTTTTT.